This TCR beta chain comes out of a study of T cell repertoires in cytomegalovirus infection. From the reads, TCRdb called clonotypes with MiXCR, one entry per CDR3 protein. The table includes 250,000 or so distinct CDR3 sequences, around 15% detected once. Many counts were recorded for this clonotype. In germline, CDR1 is SGHTA, CDR2 FQGNSA. Trimming stripped 7 bases from V and 5 bases from J, with 14 bases between. The CDR3 is 14 amino acids. Material: CD8+ T cells from PBMCs. J is TRBJ2-2 and V is TRBV7-2; D ambiguous. The clonotype was recovered from a human donor in good health (CMV status not recorded). Some clones in this sample may be carry-over from other donors' samples. The CDR3: CASTRSELTGELFF. CDR3 coding DNA: TGTGCCAGCACTCGGTCAGAACTTACCGGGGAGCTGTTTTTT.